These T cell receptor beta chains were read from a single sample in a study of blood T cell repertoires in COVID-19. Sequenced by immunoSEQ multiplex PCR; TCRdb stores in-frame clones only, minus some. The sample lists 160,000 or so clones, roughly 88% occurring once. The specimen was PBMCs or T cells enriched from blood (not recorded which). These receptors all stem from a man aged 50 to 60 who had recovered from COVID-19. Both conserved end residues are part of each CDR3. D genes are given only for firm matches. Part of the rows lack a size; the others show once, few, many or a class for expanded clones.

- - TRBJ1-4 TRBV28 CASKTGGGSEKLFF TGTGCCAGCAAAACGGGAGGGGGTTCGGAAAAACTGTTTTTT
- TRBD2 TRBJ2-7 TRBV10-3 CAIMAGGATYEQYF TGTGCCATCATGGCGGGGGGGGCAACCTACGAGCAGTACTTC
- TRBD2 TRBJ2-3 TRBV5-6 CASSFGDYTDTQYF TGTGCCAGCAGCTTTGGGGACTACACAGATACGCAGTATTTT
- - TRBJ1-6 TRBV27 CASSLGATYRHSPLHF TGTGCCAGCAGTTTAGGGGCGACGTATCGGCATTCACCCCTCCACTTT
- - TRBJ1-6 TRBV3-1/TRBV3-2 CASSQGGWSPLHF TGTGCCAGCAGCCAAGGGGGCTGGTCACCCCTCCACTTT
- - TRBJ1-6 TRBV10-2 CASSESTNSPLHF TGCGCCAGCAGTGAGTCGACAAATTCACCCCTCCACTTT
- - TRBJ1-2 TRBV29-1 CSVEGYSHPRSYTF TGCAGCGTTGAAGGGTACAGTCACCCCCGTAGCTACACCTTC
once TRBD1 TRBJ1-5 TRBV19 CASSIEPTGVGPQHF TGTGCCAGTAGTATAGAGCCGACAGGGGTCGGGCCCCAGCATTTT
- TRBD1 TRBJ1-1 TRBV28 CASTTPGTGGLNTEAFF TGTGCCAGCACCACCCCCGGGACAGGGGGCCTTAACACTGAAGCTTTCTTT
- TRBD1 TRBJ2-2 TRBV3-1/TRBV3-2 CASLNRGRGELFF TGTGCCAGTCTCAACAGGGGTCGGGGGGAGCTGTTTTTT
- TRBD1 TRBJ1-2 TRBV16 CASSRGQDFGYTF TGTGCCAGCAGCCGCGGACAGGATTTCGGCTACACCTTC
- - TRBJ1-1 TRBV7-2 CASSLEGQVNTEAFF TGTGCCAGCAGCTTGGAGGGCCAGGTGAACACTGAAGCTTTCTTT
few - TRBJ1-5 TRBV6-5 CASSQGTGNQPQHF TGTGCCAGCAGCCAGGGGACGGGAAATCAGCCCCAGCATTTT
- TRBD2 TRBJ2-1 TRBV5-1 CASSTEGTSGPNEQFF TGCGCCAGCAGCACGGAAGGGACTAGCGGTCCGAATGAGCAGTTCTTC
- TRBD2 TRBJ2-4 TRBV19 CASSKTSGGIISKNIQYF TGTGCCAGTAGTAAAACTAGCGGGGGCATCATTTCCAAAAACATTCAGTACTTC
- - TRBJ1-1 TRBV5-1 CASSLEPGNTEAFF TGCGCCAGCAGCTTGGAGCCGGGGAACACTGAAGCTTTCTTT
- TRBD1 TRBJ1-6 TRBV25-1 CASSWSQGNNSPLHF TGTGCCAGCAGTTGGTCACAGGGGAATAATTCACCCCTCCACTTT
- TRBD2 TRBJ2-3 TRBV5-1 CASSLYSSGGTDTQYF TGCGCCAGCAGCTTGTACTCTAGCGGGGGGACAGATACGCAGTATTTT
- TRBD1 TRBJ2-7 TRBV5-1 CASSLGTGADYEQYF TGCGCCAGCAGCTTGGGGACAGGGGCAGACTACGAGCAGTACTTC
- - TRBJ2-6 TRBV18 CASPNSGSGANVLTF TGTGCCAGCCCCAACTCTGGCTCTGGGGCCAACGTCCTGACTTTC
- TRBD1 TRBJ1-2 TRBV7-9 CASSLTGVDYGYTF TGTGCCAGCAGCTTAACAGGGGTGGACTATGGCTACACCTTC
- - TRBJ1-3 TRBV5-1 CASSHSTGSGNTIYF TGCGCCAGCAGTCATTCGACAGGCTCTGGAAACACCATATATTTT
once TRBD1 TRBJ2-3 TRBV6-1 CASSEASGTVFGDTQYF TGTGCCAGCAGTGAAGCGTCGGGGACAGTTTTTGGAGATACGCAGTATTTT
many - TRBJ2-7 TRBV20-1 CSAIHSYEQYF TGCAGTGCTATCCACAGCTACGAGCAGTACTTC
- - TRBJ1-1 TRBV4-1 CASSQVAGANTEAFF TGCGCCAGCAGCCAAGTAGCAGGGGCGAACACTGAAGCTTTCTTT
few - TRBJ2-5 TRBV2 CASSEGRGGPKETQYF TGTGCCAGCAGTGAAGGGAGGGGGGGCCCTAAAGAGACCCAGTACTTC
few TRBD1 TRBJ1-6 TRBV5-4 CASTKDRGRSPLHF TGTGCCAGCACCAAGGACAGGGGAAGATCACCCCTCCACTTT
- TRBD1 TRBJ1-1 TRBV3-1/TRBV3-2 CASSQSGTENTEAFF TGTGCCAGCAGCCAATCCGGGACAGAGAACACTGAAGCTTTCTTT
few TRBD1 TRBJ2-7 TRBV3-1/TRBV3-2 CASSYTGGARNEQYF TGTGCCAGCAGTTATACAGGGGGCGCACGAAACGAGCAGTACTTC
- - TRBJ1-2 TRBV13 CASSVGPLGGANYGYTF TGTGCCAGCAGCGTAGGGCCCTTGGGGGGAGCTAACTATGGCTACACCTTC
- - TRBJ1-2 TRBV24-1 CATSDFQGGGYTF TGTGCCACCAGTGATTTCCAGGGTGGGGGCTACACCTTC
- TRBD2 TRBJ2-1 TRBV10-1 CASSSLGTSPYNEQFF TGCGCCAGCAGTTCCCTCGGGACTAGTCCCTACAATGAGCAGTTCTTC
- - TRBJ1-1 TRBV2 CASSEYTGYRTEAFF TGTGCCAGCAGTGAATATACAGGGTATCGTACTGAAGCTTTCTTT
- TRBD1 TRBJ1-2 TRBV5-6 CASNGQAAEGYTF TGTGCCAGCAACGGACAGGCCGCAGAGGGCTACACCTTC
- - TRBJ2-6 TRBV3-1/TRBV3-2 CASSHRASGANVLTF TGTGCCAGCAGCCACAGGGCCTCTGGGGCCAACGTCCTGACTTTC
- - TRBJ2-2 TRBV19 CASRAHKGQGRANTGELFF TGTGCCAGTAGAGCCCATAAGGGGCAGGGTAGGGCGAACACCGGGGAGCTGTTTTTT
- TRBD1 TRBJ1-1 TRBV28 CASSFGGQGASTEAFF TGTGCCAGCAGTTTTGGTGGCCAGGGGGCCAGCACTGAAGCTTTCTTT
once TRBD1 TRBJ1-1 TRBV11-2 CASSLGDRVYAFF TGTGCCAGCAGCTTAGGGGACAGAGTGTACGCTTTCTTT
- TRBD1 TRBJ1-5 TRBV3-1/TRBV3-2 CASSQGQGRGQPQHF TGTGCCAGCAGCCAAGGACAGGGGAGGGGTCAGCCCCAGCATTTT
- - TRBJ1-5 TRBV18 CASSSSRGQPQHF TGTGCCAGCTCATCAAGCAGGGGTCAGCCCCAGCATTTT
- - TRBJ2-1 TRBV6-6 CASSSHRSPGQFF TGTGCCAGCAGTTCCCACCGGAGCCCGGGGCAGTTCTTC
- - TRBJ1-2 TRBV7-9 CASSTLTGDGYTF TGTGCCAGCAGCACCCTGACAGGAGATGGCTACACCTTC
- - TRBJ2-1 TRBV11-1 CASSPFSGVSYNEQFF TGTGCCAGCAGCCCATTCTCGGGGGTCTCCTACAATGAGCAGTTCTTC